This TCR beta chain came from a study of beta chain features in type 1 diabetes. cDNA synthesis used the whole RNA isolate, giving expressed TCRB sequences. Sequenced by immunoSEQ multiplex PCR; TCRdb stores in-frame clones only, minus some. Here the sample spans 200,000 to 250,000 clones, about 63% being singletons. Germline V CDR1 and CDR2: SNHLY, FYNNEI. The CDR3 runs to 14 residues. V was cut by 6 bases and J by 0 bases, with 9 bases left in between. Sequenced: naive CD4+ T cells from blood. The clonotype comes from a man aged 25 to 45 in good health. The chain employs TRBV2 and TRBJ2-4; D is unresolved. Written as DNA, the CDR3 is TGTGCCAGCAGAAATCCCTTAGCCAAAAACATTCAGTACTTC. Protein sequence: CASRNPLAKNIQYF.